A selection of T cell receptor beta chains follows, all from one sample in a study of shared clonotypes between healthy human individuals. Clones were sequenced by immunoSEQ multiplex PCR, and TCRdb holds only the in-frame ones, with some missing. Of about 680,000 clones in the sample, 73% were seen once. Sequenced: memory CD4+ T cells sorted from blood. The receptors stem from a woman aged 25 to 39 in good health. Both conserved end residues are part of each CDR3. The D gene is left open where the match is weak. A row's size may be missing; if present it is once, few, many or a size class.

J gene: TRBJ2-5
clone size: -
V gene: TRBV2
D gene: -
CDR3 DNA: TGTGCCAGCAGTGAAATCAGCGCCCGGTACCAAGAGACCCAGTACTTC
CDR3 protein: CASSEISARYQETQYF

J gene: TRBJ1-3
clone size: -
V gene: TRBV11-2
D gene: -
CDR3 DNA: TGTGCCAGCAGCTCGACAGGCCACTCTGGAAACACCATATATTTT
CDR3 protein: CASSSTGHSGNTIYF

J gene: TRBJ1-4
clone size: many
V gene: TRBV6-1
D gene: TRBD1
CDR3 DNA: TGTGCCAGCAGAAAATTAACAGGGGAGGAAAAACTGTTTTTT
CDR3 protein: CASRKLTGEEKLFF

J gene: TRBJ2-2
clone size: -
V gene: TRBV5-1
D gene: -
CDR3 DNA: TGCGCCAGCAGCCCGACAGGATACACCGGGGAGCTGTTTTTT
CDR3 protein: CASSPTGYTGELFF

J gene: TRBJ2-5
clone size: few
V gene: TRBV10-2
D gene: -
CDR3 DNA: TGCGCCAGCACCATTCTTAGAGGGGTCCAAGAGACCCAGTACTTC
CDR3 protein: CASTILRGVQETQYF

J gene: TRBJ2-7
clone size: -
V gene: TRBV28
D gene: TRBD1
CDR3 DNA: TGTGCCAGCAGTCCCCATTCGGGACAGGGCTACGAGCAGTACTTC
CDR3 protein: CASSPHSGQGYEQYF

J gene: TRBJ2-5
clone size: few
V gene: TRBV27
D gene: -
CDR3 DNA: TGTGCCAGCACCCGGGGGCCCCAAGAGACCCAGTACTTC
CDR3 protein: CASTRGPQETQYF

J gene: TRBJ1-5
clone size: -
V gene: TRBV27
D gene: -
CDR3 DNA: TGTGCCAGCAGTTTAAGGGAAAATCAGCCCCAGCATTTT
CDR3 protein: CASSLRENQPQHF

J gene: TRBJ1-2
clone size: few
V gene: TRBV7-2
D gene: -
CDR3 DNA: TGTGCCAGCACTAATAGCCGGGGGAGCTATGGCTACACCTTC
CDR3 protein: CASTNSRGSYGYTF

J gene: TRBJ2-7
clone size: -
V gene: TRBV5-1
D gene: -
CDR3 DNA: TGCGCCAGCAGCTACCACAGGGGAGGCTACGAGCAGTACTTC
CDR3 protein: CASSYHRGGYEQYF

J gene: TRBJ2-1
clone size: few
V gene: TRBV5-1
D gene: TRBD1
CDR3 DNA: TGCGCCAGCAGCTACGGGACAGAAGGCAATGAGCAGTTCTTC
CDR3 protein: CASSYGTEGNEQFF

J gene: TRBJ2-7
clone size: once
V gene: TRBV2
D gene: -
CDR3 DNA: TGTGCCAGCAGTGGTCCTAGCTCCTACGAGCAGTACTTC
CDR3 protein: CASSGPSSYEQYF

J gene: TRBJ2-3
clone size: few
V gene: TRBV5-1
D gene: -
CDR3 DNA: TGCGCCAGCAGCTTGGTAGCGCAAACAGATACGCAGTATTTT
CDR3 protein: CASSLVAQTDTQYF

J gene: TRBJ2-5
clone size: -
V gene: TRBV10-2
D gene: TRBD2
CDR3 DNA: TGCGCCAGCAGGCTAGCGGGAGGAGAGACCCAGTACTTC
CDR3 protein: CASRLAGGETQYF

J gene: TRBJ2-1
clone size: -
V gene: TRBV7-2
D gene: -
CDR3 DNA: TGTGCCAGCAGCCAATTATCCGGCCATTCCCTATACAATGAGCAGTTCTTC
CDR3 protein: CASSQLSGHSLYNEQFF

J gene: TRBJ2-3
clone size: -
V gene: TRBV28
D gene: -
CDR3 DNA: TGTGCCAGCAGTTTATACCAGGGATTAGATACGCAGTATTTT
CDR3 protein: CASSLYQGLDTQYF

J gene: TRBJ2-5
clone size: few
V gene: TRBV25-1
D gene: TRBD2
CDR3 DNA: TGTGCCAGCAGTGAAGGACTAGCGGAGACCCAGTACTTC
CDR3 protein: CASSEGLAETQYF

J gene: TRBJ2-7
clone size: -
V gene: TRBV28
D gene: -
CDR3 DNA: TGTGCCAGCAGCAGACTAGGAGTTATGATCGAGCAGTACTTC
CDR3 protein: CASSRLGVMIEQYF

J gene: TRBJ2-7
clone size: -
V gene: TRBV28
D gene: -
CDR3 DNA: TGTGCCAGCAGTTTCGCTGGTCCCCCCTACGAGCAGTACTTC
CDR3 protein: CASSFAGPPYEQYF

J gene: TRBJ2-5
clone size: -
V gene: TRBV6-5
D gene: TRBD1
CDR3 DNA: TGTGCCAGCAGAAGACAGGGGGTCCAAGAGACCCAGTACTTC
CDR3 protein: CASRRQGVQETQYF

J gene: TRBJ1-1
clone size: -
V gene: TRBV6-6
D gene: -
CDR3 DNA: TGTGCCAGCAGTTATTCGGACACTGAAGCTTTCTTT
CDR3 protein: CASSYSDTEAFF

J gene: TRBJ1-1
clone size: -
V gene: TRBV11-2
D gene: -
CDR3 DNA: TGTGCCAGCAGCTTAGCTCGGACTGAAGCTTTCTTT
CDR3 protein: CASSLARTEAFF

J gene: TRBJ1-5
clone size: -
V gene: TRBV7-6
D gene: -
CDR3 DNA: TGTGCCAGCAGCTTATTCGCGGATCAGCCCCAGCATTTT
CDR3 protein: CASSLFADQPQHF

J gene: TRBJ1-1
clone size: -
V gene: TRBV19
D gene: TRBD1
CDR3 DNA: TGTGCCAGTAGTATGGGACAGGGGTTGATCACTGAAGCTTTCTTT
CDR3 protein: CASSMGQGLITEAFF

J gene: TRBJ2-2
clone size: -
V gene: TRBV5-4
D gene: -
CDR3 DNA: TGTGCCAGCAGCTTCTTCGGGGGCTCGAACACCGGGGAGCTGTTTTTT
CDR3 protein: CASSFFGGSNTGELFF

J gene: TRBJ2-7
clone size: -
V gene: TRBV7-9
D gene: -
CDR3 DNA: TGTGCCAGCAGACTTAGCGGCTACGAGCAGTACTTC
CDR3 protein: CASRLSGYEQYF

J gene: TRBJ2-7
clone size: -
V gene: TRBV28
D gene: -
CDR3 DNA: TGTGCCAGTCCGGCCGGGACAGCCGGGAGGTCCTACGAGCAGTACTTC
CDR3 protein: CASPAGTAGRSYEQYF

J gene: TRBJ1-2
clone size: -
V gene: TRBV30
D gene: -
CDR3 DNA: TGTGCCTGGAGTCTTTTGGCAGGGGAATATGGCTACACCTTC
CDR3 protein: CAWSLLAGEYGYTF

J gene: TRBJ2-6
clone size: -
V gene: TRBV19
D gene: -
CDR3 DNA: TGTGCCAGTACCCAAACTGGGGCCAACGTCCTGACTTTC
CDR3 protein: CASTQTGANVLTF

J gene: TRBJ2-7
clone size: -
V gene: TRBV5-1
D gene: TRBD2
CDR3 DNA: TGCGCCAGCAGCTCCGGGACTAGCGCATACGAGCAGTACTTC
CDR3 protein: CASSSGTSAYEQYF

J gene: TRBJ1-2
clone size: -
V gene: TRBV6-6
D gene: -
CDR3 DNA: TGTGCCAGCAGTGCACAGAACTATGGCTACACCTTC
CDR3 protein: CASSAQNYGYTF

J gene: TRBJ2-2
clone size: -
V gene: TRBV5-8
D gene: -
CDR3 DNA: TGTGCCAGCAGCCGGGGGCAATTTCGCCTTGGGCAGAACACCGGGGAGCTGTTTTTT
CDR3 protein: CASSRGQFRLGQNTGELFF